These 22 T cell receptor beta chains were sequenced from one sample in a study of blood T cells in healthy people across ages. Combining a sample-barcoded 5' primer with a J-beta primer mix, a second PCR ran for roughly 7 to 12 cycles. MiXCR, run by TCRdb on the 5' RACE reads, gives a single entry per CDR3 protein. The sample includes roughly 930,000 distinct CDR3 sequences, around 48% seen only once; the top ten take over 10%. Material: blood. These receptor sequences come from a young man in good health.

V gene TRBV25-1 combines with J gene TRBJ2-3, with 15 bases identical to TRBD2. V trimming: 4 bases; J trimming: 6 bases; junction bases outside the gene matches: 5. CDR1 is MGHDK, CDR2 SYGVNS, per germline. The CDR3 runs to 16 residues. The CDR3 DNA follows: TGTGCCAGCAGTGCCGGGACTAGCGGGAGGATGGATACGCAGTATTTT. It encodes CASSAGTSGRMDTQYF.

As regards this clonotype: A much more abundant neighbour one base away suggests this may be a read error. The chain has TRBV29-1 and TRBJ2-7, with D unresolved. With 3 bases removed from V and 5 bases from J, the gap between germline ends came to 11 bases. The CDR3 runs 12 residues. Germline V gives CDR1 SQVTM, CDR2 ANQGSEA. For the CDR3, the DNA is TGCAGCGTTGAGGGATTAGCCGACGAGCAGTACTTC. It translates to CSVEGLADEQYF.

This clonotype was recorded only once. CDR3 protein: CASSPDLGFSYNEQFF. For the CDR3, the DNA is TGCGCCAGCAGCCCAGACCTAGGATTCTCTTACAATGAGCAGTTCTTC. The V and J genes are TRBV4-3 and TRBJ2-1, with unresolved D. The CDR3 length is 16 residues. Germline V CDR1 and CDR2: LGHNA, YSLEER. V dropped 4 bases and J dropped 4 bases, with 17 bases sitting between them.

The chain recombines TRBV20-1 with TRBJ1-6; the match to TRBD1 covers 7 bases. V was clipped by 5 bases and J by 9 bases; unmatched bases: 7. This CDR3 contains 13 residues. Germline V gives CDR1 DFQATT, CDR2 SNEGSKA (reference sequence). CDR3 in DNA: TGCAGTGCTGGAACGACAGGGCTTTCACCCCTCCACTTT. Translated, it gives CSAGTTGLSPLHF.

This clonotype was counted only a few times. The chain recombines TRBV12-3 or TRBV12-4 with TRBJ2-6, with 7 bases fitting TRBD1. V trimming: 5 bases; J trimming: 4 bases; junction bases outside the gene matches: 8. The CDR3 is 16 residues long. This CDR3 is CASSRRQGAGANVLTF. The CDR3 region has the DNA TGTGCCAGCAGTCGTCGACAGGGTGCCGGGGCCAACGTCCTGACTTTC.

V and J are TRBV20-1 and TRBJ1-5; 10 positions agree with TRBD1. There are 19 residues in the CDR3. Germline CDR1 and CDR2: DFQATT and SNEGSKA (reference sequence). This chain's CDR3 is CRPPGMTGGNIYSNQPQHF. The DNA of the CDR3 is TGCAGGCCACCAGGGATGACAGGGGGCAACATTTATAGCAATCAGCCCCAGCATTTT.

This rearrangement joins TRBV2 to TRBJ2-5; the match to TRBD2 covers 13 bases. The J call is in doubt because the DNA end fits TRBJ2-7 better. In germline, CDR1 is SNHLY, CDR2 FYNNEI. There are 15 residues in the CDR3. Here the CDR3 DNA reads TGTGCCAGCAGAGTCACTAGCGGGGGGGCCTACGAGCAGTACTTC. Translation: CASRVTSGGAYEQYF.

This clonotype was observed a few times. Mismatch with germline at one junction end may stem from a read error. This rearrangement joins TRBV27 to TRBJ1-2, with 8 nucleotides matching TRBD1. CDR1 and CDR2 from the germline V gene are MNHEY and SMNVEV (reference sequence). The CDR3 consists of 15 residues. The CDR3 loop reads CASSLLGQGLYDYTF. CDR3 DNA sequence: TGTGCCAGCAGTTTACTCGGACAGGGCCTCTATGACTACACCTTC.

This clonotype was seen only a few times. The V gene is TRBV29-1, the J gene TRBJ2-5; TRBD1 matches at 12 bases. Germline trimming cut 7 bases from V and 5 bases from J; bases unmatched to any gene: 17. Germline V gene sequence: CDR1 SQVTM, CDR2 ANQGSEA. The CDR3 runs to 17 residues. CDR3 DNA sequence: TGCAGCGCTATCTTCCCCGGGACAGGGGGCTGGATGGAGACCCAGTACTTC. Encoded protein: CSAIFPGTGGWMETQYF.

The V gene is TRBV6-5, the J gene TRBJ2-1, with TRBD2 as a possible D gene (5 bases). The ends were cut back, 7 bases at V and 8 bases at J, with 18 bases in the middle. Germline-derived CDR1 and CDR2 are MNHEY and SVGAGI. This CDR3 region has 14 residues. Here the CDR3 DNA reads TGTGCCAGCACCGCCGAGAGGGCTGAGGATGAGCAGTTCTTC. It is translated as CASTAERAEDEQFF.

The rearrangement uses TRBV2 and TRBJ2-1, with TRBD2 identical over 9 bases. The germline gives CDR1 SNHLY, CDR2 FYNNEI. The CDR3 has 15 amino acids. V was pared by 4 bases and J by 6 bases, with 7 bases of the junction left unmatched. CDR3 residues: CASSVTSGFTNEQFF. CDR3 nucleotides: TGTGCCAGCAGTGTAACTAGCGGGTTTACCAATGAGCAGTTCTTC.

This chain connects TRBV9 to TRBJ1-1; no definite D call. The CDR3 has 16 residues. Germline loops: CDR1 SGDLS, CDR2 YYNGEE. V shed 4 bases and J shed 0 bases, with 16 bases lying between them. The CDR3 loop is CASSPNPGPMNTEAFF. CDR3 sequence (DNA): TGTGCCAGCAGCCCAAATCCTGGGCCGATGAACACTGAAGCTTTCTTT.

CDR3 in amino acids: CASSQVLGTGFNEQFF. CDR3 nucleotide sequence: TGCGCCAGCAGCCAAGTCCTCGGGACAGGGTTCAATGAGCAGTTCTTC. The rearrangement joins TRBV4-3 to TRBJ2-1; 9 bases map to TRBD1. This CDR3 is 16 amino acids long. Germline lookup yields CDR1 LGHNA and CDR2 YSLEER. After removal of 1 base from V and 6 bases from J, the junction contained 7 bases not matched to a gene.

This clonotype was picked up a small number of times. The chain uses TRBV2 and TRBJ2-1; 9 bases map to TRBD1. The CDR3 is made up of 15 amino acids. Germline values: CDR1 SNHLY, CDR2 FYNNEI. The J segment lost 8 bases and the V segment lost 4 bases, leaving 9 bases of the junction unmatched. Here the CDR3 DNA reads TGTGCCAGCAGTGGACTGAAGGACAGGGGTGATGAGCAGTTCTTC. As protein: CASSGLKDRGDEQFF.

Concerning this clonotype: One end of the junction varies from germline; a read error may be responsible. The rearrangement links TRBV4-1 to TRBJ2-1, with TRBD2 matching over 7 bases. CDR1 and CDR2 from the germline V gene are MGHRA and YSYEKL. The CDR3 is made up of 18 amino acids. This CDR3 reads CTSSQLYVGGGGYNEQFF. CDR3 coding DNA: TGCACCAGCAGCCAATTATACGTGGGCGGGGGAGGGTACAATGAGCAGTTCTTC.

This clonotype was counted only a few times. CDR3 bases: TGTGCCAGCAGCTTAGAAGGCAGGGGCTTTCCCTCCTACGAGCAGTACTTC. Amino acids: CASSLEGRGFPSYEQYF. This chain connects TRBV7-8 to TRBJ2-7; D perhaps matches TRBD1 (6 bases). From germline, CDR1 is SGHVS and CDR2 FQNEAQ. This CDR3 has 17 amino acids. Trimming cost V 1 base and J 0 bases, with 16 bases left between them.

The CDR3 DNA follows: TGTGCCAGCACCGGGACCAACACAGATACGCAGTATTTT. It specifies CASTGTNTDTQYF. The V and J genes are TRBV5-6 and TRBJ2-3, with D perhaps being TRBD1 or TRBD2 (5 bases each). Germline lookup yields CDR1 SGHDT and CDR2 YYEEEE. The ends were cut back, 6 bases at V and 2 bases at J, with 10 bases in the middle. The CDR3 sequence is 13 residues long.

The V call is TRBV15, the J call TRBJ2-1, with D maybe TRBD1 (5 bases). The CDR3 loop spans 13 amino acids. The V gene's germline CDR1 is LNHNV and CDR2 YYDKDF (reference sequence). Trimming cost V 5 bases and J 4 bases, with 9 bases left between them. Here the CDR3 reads CATSDDRYNEQFF. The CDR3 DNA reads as TGTGCCACCAGCGACGACAGATACAATGAGCAGTTCTTC. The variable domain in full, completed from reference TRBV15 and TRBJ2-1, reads DAMVIQNPRYQVTQFGKPVTLSCSQTLNHNVMYWYQQKSSQAPKLLFHYYDKDFNNEADTPDNFQSRRPNTSFCFLDIRSPGLGDTAMYLCATSDDRYNEQFFGPGTRLTVL.

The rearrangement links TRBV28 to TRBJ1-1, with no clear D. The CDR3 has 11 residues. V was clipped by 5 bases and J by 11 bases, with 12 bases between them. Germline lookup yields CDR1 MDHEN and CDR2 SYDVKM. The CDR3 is CASSQFPVAFF. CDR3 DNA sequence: TGTGCCAGCAGTCAATTCCCAGTGGCTTTCTTT.

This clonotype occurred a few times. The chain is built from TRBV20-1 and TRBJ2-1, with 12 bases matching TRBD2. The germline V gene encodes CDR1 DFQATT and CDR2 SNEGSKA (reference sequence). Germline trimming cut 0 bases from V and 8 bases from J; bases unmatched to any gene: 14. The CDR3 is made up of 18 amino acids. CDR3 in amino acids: CSARDLAGGLGVTHEQFF. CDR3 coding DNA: TGCAGTGCTAGAGATCTAGCGGGGGGGCTCGGGGTGACTCATGAGCAGTTCTTC.

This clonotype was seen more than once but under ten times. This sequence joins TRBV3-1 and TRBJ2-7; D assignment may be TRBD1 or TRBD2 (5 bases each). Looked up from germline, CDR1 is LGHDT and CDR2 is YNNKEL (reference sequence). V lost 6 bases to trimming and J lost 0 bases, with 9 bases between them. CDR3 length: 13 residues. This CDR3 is CASRAGTSYEQYF. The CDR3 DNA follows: TGTGCCAGCAGGGCCGGGACCTCCTACGAGCAGTACTTC.

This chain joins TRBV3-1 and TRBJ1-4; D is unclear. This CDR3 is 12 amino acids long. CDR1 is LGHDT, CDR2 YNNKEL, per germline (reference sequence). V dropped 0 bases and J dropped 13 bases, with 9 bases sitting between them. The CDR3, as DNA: TGTGCCAGCAGCCAAGATCAACTGGGACTGTTTTTT. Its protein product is CASSQDQLGLFF.